The source of this T cell receptor beta chain is a study of shared clonotypes between healthy human individuals. Study as a whole: Contributing individuals were two females and a few males aged 18 to 49.

Overall study results and limits: Inspection by rarefaction showed sorted-subset sequencing to be incomplete despite large depth.

A remark on this clone: The antigen remains unidentified.

The CDR3 is 18 amino acids. V trimming: 3 bases; J trimming: 0 bases; junction bases outside the gene matches: 10. Clones were sequenced by immunoSEQ multiplex PCR, and TCRdb holds only the in-frame ones, with some missing. This table holds about 1,500,000 clones, approximately 96% found once. Every contributor of samples was a Caucasian grown-up residing in Nashville, Tennessee. It was into CD45RA+ naive and CD45RA-negative memory subsets that the CD4+ cells were split. The sequenced material came from naive CD4+ T cells sorted from blood. Subset: CD45RA+ positively selected. The origin of this receptor is a man under 40 in good health. The J gene is TRBJ1-4, the V gene TRBV23-1, with 7 nucleotides matching TRBD1. TRBV23-1 counts as an open reading frame of uncertain function. The CDR3 protein is CASSQNNQGDATNEKLFF. CDR3 coding DNA: TGCGCCAGCAGTCAGAACAATCAGGGGGACGCAACTAATGAAAAACTGTTTTTT.